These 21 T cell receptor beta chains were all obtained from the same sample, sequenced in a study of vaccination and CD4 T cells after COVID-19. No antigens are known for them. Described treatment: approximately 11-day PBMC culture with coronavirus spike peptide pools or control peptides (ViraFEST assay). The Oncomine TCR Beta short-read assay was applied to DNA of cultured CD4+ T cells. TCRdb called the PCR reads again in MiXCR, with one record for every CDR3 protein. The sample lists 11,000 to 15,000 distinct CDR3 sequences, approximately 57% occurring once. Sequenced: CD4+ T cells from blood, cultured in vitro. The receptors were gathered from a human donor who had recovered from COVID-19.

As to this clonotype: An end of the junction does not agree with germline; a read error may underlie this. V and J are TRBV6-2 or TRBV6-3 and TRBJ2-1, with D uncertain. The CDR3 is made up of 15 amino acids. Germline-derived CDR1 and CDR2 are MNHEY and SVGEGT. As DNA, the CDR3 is TGTGCCAGCAGATACTCATCCCAAGCTAAGTATGAGCAGTTCTTC. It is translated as CASRYSSQAKYEQFF.

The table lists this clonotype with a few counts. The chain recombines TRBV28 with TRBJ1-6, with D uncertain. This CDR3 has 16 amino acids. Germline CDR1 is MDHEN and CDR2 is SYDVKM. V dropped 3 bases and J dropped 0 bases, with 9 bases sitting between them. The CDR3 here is CASSLGGSSYNSPLHF. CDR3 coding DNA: TGTGCCAGCAGTTTGGGTGGGAGCTCCTATAATTCACCCCTCCACTTT.

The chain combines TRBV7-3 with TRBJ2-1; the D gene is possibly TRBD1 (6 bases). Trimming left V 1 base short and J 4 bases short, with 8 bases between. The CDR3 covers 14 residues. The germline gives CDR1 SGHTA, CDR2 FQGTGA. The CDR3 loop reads CASSLNTGYNEQFF. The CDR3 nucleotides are TGTGCCAGCAGCTTAAATACAGGGTACAATGAGCAGTTCTTC.

The CDR3 is CASSDHGTSRYEQYF. CDR3 coding DNA: TGTGCCAGCAGTGACCATGGGACTAGCCGCTACGAGCAGTACTTC. The chain carries TRBV2 and TRBJ2-7; TRBD2 aligns across 9 bases. The V segment lost 3 bases and the J segment 3 bases; nucleotides outside the gene matches: 6. The CDR3 has 15 amino acids. Germline values: CDR1 SNHLY, CDR2 FYNNEI.

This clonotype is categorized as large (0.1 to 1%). CDR3 in DNA: TGTGCCAGCAGTTTATTGTACTCTGGGGCCAACGTCCTGACTTTC. Residues: CASSLLYSGANVLTF. This chain uses TRBV27 with TRBJ2-6; D ambiguous. This CDR3 comprises 15 residues. The V and J ends lost 1 base and 0 bases respectively, with 4 bases between them. Germline-derived CDR1 and CDR2 are MNHEY and SMNVEV (reference sequence).

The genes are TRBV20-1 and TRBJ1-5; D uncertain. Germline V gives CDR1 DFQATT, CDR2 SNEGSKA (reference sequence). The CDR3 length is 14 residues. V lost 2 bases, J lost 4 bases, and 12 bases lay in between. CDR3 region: CSARSGFGNQPQHF. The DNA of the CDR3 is TGCAGTGCTAGATCGGGCTTTGGGAATCAGCCCCAGCATTTT.

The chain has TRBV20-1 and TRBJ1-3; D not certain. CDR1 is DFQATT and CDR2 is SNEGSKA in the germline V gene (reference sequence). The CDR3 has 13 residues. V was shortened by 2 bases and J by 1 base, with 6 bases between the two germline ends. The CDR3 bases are TGCAGTGCTAGATTTGCATCTGGAAACACCATATATTTT. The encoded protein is CSARFASGNTIYF.

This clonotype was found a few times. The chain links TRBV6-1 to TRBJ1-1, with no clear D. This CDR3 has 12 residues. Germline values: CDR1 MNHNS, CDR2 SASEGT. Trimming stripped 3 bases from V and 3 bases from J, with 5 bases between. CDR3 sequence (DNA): TGTGCCAGCAGTGATCACTACACTGAAGCTTTCTTT. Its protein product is CASSDHYTEAFF.

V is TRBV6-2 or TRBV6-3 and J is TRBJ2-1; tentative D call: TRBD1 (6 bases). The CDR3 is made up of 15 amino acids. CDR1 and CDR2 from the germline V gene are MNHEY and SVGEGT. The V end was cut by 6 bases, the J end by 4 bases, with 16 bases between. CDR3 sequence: CASSDGKGDYNEQFF. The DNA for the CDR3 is TGTGCCAGCAGCGACGGTAAGGGGGATTACAATGAGCAGTTCTTC.

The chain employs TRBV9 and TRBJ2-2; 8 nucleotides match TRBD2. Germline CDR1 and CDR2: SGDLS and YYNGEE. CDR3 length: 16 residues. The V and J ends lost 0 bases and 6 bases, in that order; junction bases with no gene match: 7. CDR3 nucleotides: TGTGCCAGCAGCGTAGAGCCAGCGGGAGCCGCCGGGGAGCTGTTTTTT. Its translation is CASSVEPAGAAGELFF.

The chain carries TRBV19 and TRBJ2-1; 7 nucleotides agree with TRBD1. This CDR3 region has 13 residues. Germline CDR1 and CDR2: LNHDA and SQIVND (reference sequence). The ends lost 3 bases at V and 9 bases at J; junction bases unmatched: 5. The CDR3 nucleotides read TGTGCCAGTAGTATTGACAGGGCCGGTGAGCAGTTCTTC. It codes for CASSIDRAGEQFF.

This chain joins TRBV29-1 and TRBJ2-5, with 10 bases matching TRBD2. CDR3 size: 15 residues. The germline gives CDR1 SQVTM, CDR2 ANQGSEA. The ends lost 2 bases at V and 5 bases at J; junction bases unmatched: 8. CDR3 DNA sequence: TGCAGCGTTGAAAGTTTCCCTAGCGGGAGTGAGACCCAGTACTTC. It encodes CSVESFPSGSETQYF.

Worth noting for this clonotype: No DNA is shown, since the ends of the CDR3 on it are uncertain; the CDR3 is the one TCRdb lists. CDR3 protein: CASTNQTSMYLCASGKGIQHF. J is TRBJ1-5 and V is TRBV11-1. The CDR3 length is 21 residues, termini included. Germline-derived CDR1 and CDR2 are SGHAT and FQDESV (reference sequence).

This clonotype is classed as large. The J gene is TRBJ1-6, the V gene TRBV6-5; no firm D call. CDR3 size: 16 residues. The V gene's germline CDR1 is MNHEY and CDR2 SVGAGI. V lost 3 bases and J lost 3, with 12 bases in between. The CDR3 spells CASSYSHTGYNSPLHF. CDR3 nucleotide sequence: TGTGCCAGCAGTTATTCACATACGGGCTATAATTCACCCCTCCACTTT.

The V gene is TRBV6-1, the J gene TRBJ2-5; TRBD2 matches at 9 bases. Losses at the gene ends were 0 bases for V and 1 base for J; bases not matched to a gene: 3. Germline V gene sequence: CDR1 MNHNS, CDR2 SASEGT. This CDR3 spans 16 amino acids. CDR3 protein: CASSEAPSGVQETQYF. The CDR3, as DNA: TGTGCCAGCAGTGAAGCGCCTAGCGGGGTCCAAGAGACCCAGTACTTC.

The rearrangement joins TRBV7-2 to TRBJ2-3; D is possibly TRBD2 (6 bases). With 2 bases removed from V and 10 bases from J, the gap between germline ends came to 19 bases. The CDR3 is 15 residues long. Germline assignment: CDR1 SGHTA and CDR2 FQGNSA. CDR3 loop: CASSLFARGTTSQYF. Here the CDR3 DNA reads TGTGCCAGCAGCTTATTCGCGCGGGGTACGACGTCGCAGTATTTT.

CDR3 residues: CSGQGGANVLTF. Written as DNA, the CDR3 is TGCAGTGGACAGGGTGGGGCCAACGTCCTGACTTTC. This rearrangement joins TRBV20-1 to TRBJ2-6; 7 bases are a match to TRBD1. The V gene end was trimmed by 7 bases and the J gene end by 3 bases; junction bases not matched to a gene: 0. The CDR3 length is 12 residues. Germline V lookup: CDR1 DFQATT, CDR2 SNEGSKA (reference sequence).

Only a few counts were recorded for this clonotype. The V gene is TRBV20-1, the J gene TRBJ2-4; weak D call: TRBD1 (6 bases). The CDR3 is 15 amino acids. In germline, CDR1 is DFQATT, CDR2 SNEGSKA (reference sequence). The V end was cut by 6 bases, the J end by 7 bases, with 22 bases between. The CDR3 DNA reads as TGCAGTGCAACGGCCAGATCAACAGGGATGAACATTCAGTACTTC. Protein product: CSATARSTGMNIQYF.

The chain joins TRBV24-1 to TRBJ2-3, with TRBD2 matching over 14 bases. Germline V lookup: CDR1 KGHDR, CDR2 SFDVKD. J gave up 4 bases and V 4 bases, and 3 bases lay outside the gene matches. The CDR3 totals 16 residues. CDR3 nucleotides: TGTGCCACCAGTGACCCGGGACTAGCGGGAGCAGATACGCAGTATTTT. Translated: CATSDPGLAGADTQYF.

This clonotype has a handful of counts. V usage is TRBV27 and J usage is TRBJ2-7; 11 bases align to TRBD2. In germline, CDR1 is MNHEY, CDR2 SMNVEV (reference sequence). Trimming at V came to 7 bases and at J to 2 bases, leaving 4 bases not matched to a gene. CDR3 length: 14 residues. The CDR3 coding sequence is TGTGCCAGCAAAGGACTAGCGGGCCCCTACGAGCAGTACTTC. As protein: CASKGLAGPYEQYF.

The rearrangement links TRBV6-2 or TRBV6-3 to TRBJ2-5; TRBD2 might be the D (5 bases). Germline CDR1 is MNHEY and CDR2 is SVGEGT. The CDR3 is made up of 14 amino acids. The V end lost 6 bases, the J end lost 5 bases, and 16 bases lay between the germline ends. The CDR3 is CASSRAPEVETQYF. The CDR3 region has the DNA TGTGCCAGCAGCCGTGCACCGGAGGTGGAGACCCAGTACTTC.